This TCR beta chain was captured by sequencing in a study of T-cell reconstitution after alpha-beta-depleted transplantation in children. Study results and limitations: Several hundred graft clones that had expanded were reportedly the source of alpha-beta T cells about two months after transplant.

This clonotype was found many times. Its target is not known. The CDR3 spans 15 residues. CDR1 and CDR2 (germline): SGHTA, FQGTGA. Germline trimming cut 5 bases from V and 8 bases from J; bases unmatched to any gene: 13. Unique molecular identifiers tagged the TCRbeta library. In TCRdb, the PCR reads were re-called with MiXCR into one record per CDR3 protein. This sample has approximately 170,000 distinct CDR3 sequences, with 11% found just once. The receptor was derived from a boy aged 2 to 10 with acute myeloid leukemia, due to receive a stem cell transplant. The sequencing here drew on PBMCs, taken before TCRalphabeta/CD19-depleted stem cell transplant. The rearrangement uses TRBV7-3 and TRBJ1-2; TRBD1 matches 8 bases. The CDR3, as DNA: TGTGCCAGCAGCCTCTCCGGGACAGGCGGGGGCGGCTACACCTTC. It yields the protein CASSLSGTGGGGYTF.